This TCR beta chain was sequenced during a study of CD4 T cells in relation to SARS-CoV-2 and coronaviruses. This clone was found a few times. Its antigen is not identified. Germline V gene sequence: CDR1 SEHNR, CDR2 FQNEAQ (reference sequence). V lost 3 bases, J lost 5 bases, and 11 bases lay in between. This CDR3 is 15 amino acids long. Produced via immunoSEQ multiplex PCR; TCRdb's table is partial and in-frame only. The sample lists 20,000 to 25,000 clones, about 70% occurring once. Before the COVID-19 pandemic, during about 2010-2018, CD4+ T cells were taken from unexposed donors. Isolation of CD4+ T cells took place after around eleven days in culture.

The V call is TRBV7-9, the J call TRBJ1-6, with D possibly matching TRBD1 (6 bases). The TCR originated in a human donor in good health. Source material: CD4+ T cells from PBMCs, cultured in vitro. The CDR3 reads CASSFGTTNNSPLHF. The CDR3 region has the DNA TGTGCCAGCAGCTTCGGGACAACAAATAATTCACCCCTCCACTTT.